This T cell receptor (beta chain) was observed in a study of blood T cell repertoires in COVID-19. The repertoire was sequenced with immunoSEQ multiplex PCR; TCRdb's copy has only in-frame clones and lacks some. This table has under 500,000 clones, about 85% appearing once. This CDR3 comprises 15 residues. Germline assignment: CDR1 SGDLS and CDR2 YYNGEE. The V gene lost 0 bases and the J gene lost 4 bases, with 13 bases spanning the gap. Participants were aged roughly 18 to 90 years, lived in some 23 US areas, and enrolled virtually. Participant-reported clinical history was the basis for cohort assignment.

The J gene is TRBJ2-5, the V gene TRBV9; D not certain. The origin of this receptor is a woman aged 18-35 years with acute COVID-19. Sequenced sample: PBMCs or T cells enriched from blood (not recorded which). CDR3 DNA: TGTGCCAGCAGCGTAGGGGCTCCCTTGAGAGAGACCCAGTACTTC. Its translation: CASSVGAPLRETQYF.